The 19 T cell receptor beta chains presented below share a single source sample, sequenced in a study of T cells in pancreatic ductal adenocarcinoma. Method: immunoSEQ multiplex PCR; TCRdb's copy keeps in-frame clones and lacks some. The data hold roughly 100,000 clones, with about 96% observed a single time. Surgery without prior neoadjuvant therapy was the treatment of the selected pancreatic ductal adenocarcinoma patients. The sequencing sample was made of PBMCs. All receptors come from a human donor with pancreatic ductal adenocarcinoma.

The rearrangement joins TRBV27 to TRBJ2-7, with 9 positions matching TRBD1. Germline CDR1 MNHEY, CDR2 SMNVEV (reference sequence). The CDR3 is 13 residues long. V lost 7 bases to trimming and J lost 2 bases; unmatched junction nucleotides: 3. CDR3 nucleotides: TGTGCCAGCATGGGACAGGGCCCCTACGAGCAGTACTTC. Its translation is CASMGQGPYEQYF.

This clone has just one count. V gene TRBV10-3 combines with J gene TRBJ2-4; D possibly corresponds to TRBD2 (7 bases). Germline CDR1 and CDR2: ENHRY and SYGVKD. CDR3 size: 14 residues. V shed 10 bases and J shed 3 bases, with 16 bases lying between them. DNA for the CDR3: TGTGCCACCTGGGGGGGGGCGGACAAAAACATTCAGTACTTC. Amino acids: CATWGGADKNIQYF.

The chain joins TRBV18 to TRBJ2-3; 7 bases line up with TRBD2. CDR1 and CDR2 from the germline V gene are KGHSH and LQKENI. The CDR3 totals 15 residues. The V and J ends lost 6 bases and 0 bases, in that order; junction bases with no gene match: 6. The CDR3 sequence: CASSKAGFSTDTQYF. CDR3 nucleotides: TGTGCCAGCTCTAAAGCGGGGTTTAGCACAGATACGCAGTATTTT.

This sequence joins TRBV7-2 and TRBJ2-1; 7 bases align to TRBD2. J was trimmed by 2 bases and V by 5 bases; bases with no gene match: 6. The CDR3 has 15 residues. Germline V lookup: CDR1 SGHTA, CDR2 FQGNSA. The CDR3 loop reads CASSPASGTYNEQFF. The CDR3 DNA sequence: TGTGCCAGCAGCCCAGCTAGCGGTACCTACAATGAGCAGTTCTTC.

This clone was picked up one time. This rearrangement joins TRBV11-2 to TRBJ2-3; TRBD2 matches 8 bases. Germline trimming cut 4 bases from V and 6 bases from J; bases unmatched to any gene: 9. Germline V gene lookup returns CDR1 SGHAT and CDR2 FQNNGV. This CDR3 contains 15 residues. The CDR3 protein is CASSSLAVPGDTQYF. DNA for the CDR3: TGTGCCAGCAGCTCACTAGCGGTCCCAGGTGATACGCAGTATTTT.

The rearrangement links TRBV20-1 to TRBJ1-2, with D uncertain. Germline values: CDR1 DFQATT, CDR2 SNEGSKA (reference sequence). This CDR3 is 8 amino acids long. V was clipped by 8 bases and J by 10 bases, with 8 bases between them. CDR3 in DNA: TGCAGTCCGAGATACTACACCTTC. This encodes CSPRYYTF.

The chain joins TRBV5-6 to TRBJ2-6; 7 bases are shared with TRBD1. Germline trimming cut 2 bases from V and 5 bases from J; bases unmatched to any gene: 4. Germline V gene data show CDR1 as SGHDT and CDR2 as YYEEEE. The CDR3 loop spans 15 amino acids. The CDR3 loop reads CASSLDRDRANVLTF. CDR3 nucleotides: TGTGCCAGCAGCTTAGACAGGGATCGGGCCAACGTCCTGACTTTC.

This sequence joins TRBV6-6 and TRBJ2-1; TRBD2 matches 8 bases. With 6 bases clipped from V and 5 bases from J, the junction kept 9 bases outside the gene matches. The CDR3 extends over 15 amino acids. CDR1 is MNHNY and CDR2 is SVGAGI in the germline V gene (reference sequence). The CDR3 loop reads CASSPSGSGNNEQFF. As DNA, the CDR3 is TGTGCCAGCAGCCCGAGCGGGAGTGGGAACAATGAGCAGTTCTTC.

This clone was recorded once. The chain has TRBV28 and TRBJ2-7; 9 bases line up with TRBD1. With V trimmed by 8 bases and J by 2 bases, 10 bases remained unmatched. Germline values: CDR1 MDHEN, CDR2 SYDVKM. This CDR3 has 15 amino acids. CDR3: CASGTGGARPYEQYF. The CDR3 DNA follows: TGTGCCAGCGGAACAGGGGGCGCGAGACCCTACGAGCAGTACTTC.

In DNA form, the CDR3 reads TGTGCCAGCAGCTTAGTGGGGCGCGTGAGTTACGAGACCCAGTACTTC. As protein: CASSLVGRVSYETQYF. The chain links TRBV7-2 to TRBJ2-5, with D perhaps TRBD1 (5 bases). Germline V gene data show CDR1 as SGHTA and CDR2 as FQGNSA. CDR3 length: 16 residues. V was pared by 1 base and J by 5 bases, with 17 bases between.

The chain employs TRBV4-3 and TRBJ2-1; 11 bases are shared with TRBD1. V lost 0 bases and J lost 8; bases outside the gene matches: 12. The CDR3 loop spans 18 amino acids. Per the germline V gene, CDR1 is LGHNA and CDR2 is YSLEER. CDR3 bases: TGCGCCAGCAGCCAAGACCTCTTACTGGACAGGGGGCGAGATGAGCAGTTCTTC. This translates into CASSQDLLLDRGRDEQFF.

The V and J genes are TRBV4-1 and TRBJ2-5; possibly TRBD1 for D (6 bases). V was clipped by 7 bases and J by 5 bases, with 17 bases between them. Germline V gene data show CDR1 as MGHRA and CDR2 as YSYEKL. This CDR3 spans 14 amino acids. CDR3: CASTSIQGRETQYF. As DNA, the CDR3 is TGCGCCAGCACCAGTATACAGGGTCGCGAGACCCAGTACTTC.

The rearrangement joins TRBV28 to TRBJ1-4; 8 bases fit TRBD1. The V gene end was trimmed by 5 bases and the J gene end by 6 bases; junction bases not matched to a gene: 5. Germline loops: CDR1 MDHEN, CDR2 SYDVKM. The CDR3 loop spans 14 amino acids. DNA for the CDR3: TGTGCCAGCAGTCCAGGGGGCCGGCATGAAAAACTGTTTTTT. This sequence encodes CASSPGGRHEKLFF.

The chain combines TRBV10-3 with TRBJ2-3; 8 bases match TRBD1. The V gene end was trimmed by 10 bases and the J gene end by 2 bases; junction bases not matched to a gene: 8. This CDR3 region has 14 residues. Per the germline V gene, CDR1 is ENHRY and CDR2 is SYGVKD. The CDR3 DNA sequence: TGTGCCACTCGGGACAGGTCGAACACAGATACGCAGTATTTT. This encodes CATRDRSNTDTQYF.

V and J are TRBV6-1 and TRBJ2-2; 9 nucleotides match TRBD2. The CDR3 runs 15 residues. J gave up 0 bases and V 9 bases, and 5 bases lay outside the gene matches. CDR1 is MNHNS, CDR2 SASEGT, per germline. The CDR3 DNA reads TGTGCCAGTTTAGCGGGAGCCTCGAACACCGGGGAGCTGTTTTTT. The encoded protein is CASLAGASNTGELFF.

The J gene is TRBJ2-7, the V gene TRBV6-5; the D gene is possibly TRBD1 (6 bases). V was clipped by 0 bases and J by 1 base, with 7 bases between them. The CDR3 is made up of 14 amino acids. From germline, CDR1 is MNHEY and CDR2 SVGAGI. CDR3 nucleotide sequence: TGTGCCAGCAGTTACTCGAGGGGGTCCTACGAGCAGTACTTC. Translating it yields CASSYSRGSYEQYF.

The V gene is TRBV7-2, the J gene TRBJ1-5, with TRBD1 identical over 10 bases. The germline CDR1 and CDR2 sequences are SGHTA and FQGNSA. V shed 5 bases, J shed 3 bases, and the junction held 7 bases outside the gene matches. CDR3 length equals 16 residues. The CDR3 DNA reads as TGTGCCAGCAGCGACCGGGACAGGGGTTTCAATCAGCCCCAGCATTTT. Translating it yields CASSDRDRGFNQPQHF. The full variable domain, in which reference TRBV7-2 and TRBJ1-5 provide the parts outside the CDR3, is GAGVSQSPSNKVTEKGKDVELRCDPISGHTALYWYRQSLGQGLEFLIYFQGNSAPDKSGLPSDRFSAERTGGSVSTLTIQRTQQEDSAVYLCASSDRDRGFNQPQHFGDGTRLSIL.

The rearrangement links TRBV28 to TRBJ1-2; TRBD1 matches at 7 bases. The CDR3 contains 16 residues. The germline CDR1 and CDR2 sequences are MDHEN and SYDVKM. The V gene end was trimmed by 2 bases and the J gene end by 4 bases; junction bases not matched to a gene: 10. The DNA of the CDR3 is TGTGCCAGCAGTTTAAATACCCGGGACAGAATCTATGGCTACACCTTC. Translation: CASSLNTRDRIYGYTF.

The chain carries TRBV15 and TRBJ2-7, with D maybe TRBD2 (7 bases). CDR1 is LNHNV and CDR2 is YYDKDF in the germline V gene (reference sequence). V lost 4 bases to trimming and J lost 4 bases, with 20 bases between them. CDR3 length equals 16 residues. CDR3 protein: CATSNYERGGSYEQYF. The CDR3 region has the DNA TGTGCCACCAGCAACTACGAAAGGGGGGGTAGTTACGAGCAGTACTTC.